This T cell receptor beta chain derives from a study of blood T cell repertoires in COVID-19 (dated by TCRdb to 2018 to 2021). A note on the overall study: Samples from collaborators originated in the United States, Italy and Spain and spanned both the acute and convalescent phases of COVID-19. The material from the prospective study consisted of cDNA or gDNA derived from T cells, B-cell-depleted T cells, or PBMCs. The dataset comprised deeply sampled blood TCRbeta repertoires from subjects exposed to, actively infected with, or recovered from COVID-19. The repertoires were released in a freely available public database meant as a resource for research on the immune response to SARS-CoV-2. The samples were drawn from the first 160 participants of the ongoing ImmuneRACE study and from 1,254 subjects provided by 6 global collaborators. Nearly every sample came with metadata listing a de-identified subject ID, COVID-19 status, age in years and sex. Where available, HLA class I and class II types were taken from metadata supplied by the sample provider and were not determined by assay-based typing.

About this clone itself: There is no known antigen for this receptor. Per-base quality was not reported, and no clone a single base away is much larger than it.

Broad study findings and their caveats: How much clinical and demographic metadata was included differed by source and by participant, and the metadata was provided uncurated.

TCRbeta CDR3 regions were amplified from genomic DNA by means of the immunoSEQ Assay, a bias-controlled multiplex PCR. Regarding the original processing steps: Within the assay, amplification of reference gene primers was used to estimate how many nucleated cells each sample contained. To quantify the absolute abundance of each unique TCRbeta CDR3 rearrangement, sequence reads were collapsed and filtered. For each sample, productive Simpson clonality was calculated by taking the square root of Simpson's diversity index across productive rearrangements. Here the immuneACCESS table is served through TCRdb, limited to in-frame sequences with V and J called. Missing clones are a known gap in these copies; in checked studies unresolved V genes cover under half, and the rest lacks a known reason. V and J calls and clone size follow that table, whereas D and trimming were derived from the DNA. Recorded for this sample are over 60,000 clones; 76% of them occurred a single time. The top ten clonotypes cover 15% of the sample.

Germline trimming amounts to 1 base on V and 4 bases on J, with 5 as the count of junction bases outside the gene matches. CDR1 and CDR2 (SGHRS, YFSETQ) derive from the germline V gene. The CDR3 starts with the cysteine, ends with the phenylalanine, and has 16 residues. Only the CDR3 DNA is retained, 48 bases long and in frame from the first base. In Seattle, one collaborating source enrolled patients while the infection was active and tracked those patients longitudinally over the course of disease. Collaborating institutions collected whole blood in K2EDTA tubes following their own protocols. For TCRbeta analysis, collaborators shipped samples in one of three forms: frozen whole blood, isolated PBMCs, or DNA extracted from either of those sample types.

The chain is encoded by TRBV5-1 joined to TRBJ2-3; 11 nucleotides in the junction match TRBD2. The receptor comes from a man between 60 and 75 years old with COVID-19, enrolled during active disease. The sample consisted of peripheral blood. The CDR3 amino acid sequence is: CASSLTSGSLADTQYF. The DNA sequence is as follows: TGCGCCAGCAGCTTGACTAGCGGGAGCTTGGCAGATACGCAGTATTTT.